The next 17 T cell receptor beta chains were all read from a single sample in a study of blood T cell repertoires in COVID-19. Generated by immunoSEQ multiplex PCR, the TCRdb table keeps only in-frame clones and is missing some. Of around 310,000 clones in the sample, just under 90% were seen once. Material: PBMCs or T cells enriched from blood (not recorded which). The origin of the receptors is a woman aged 25 to 39 who had recovered from COVID-19.

This chain links TRBV5-1 with TRBJ2-5; TRBD2 agrees at 9 bases. J gave up 5 bases and V 0 bases, and 8 bases lay outside the gene matches. The CDR3 has 16 amino acids. The germline CDR1 and CDR2 sequences are SGHRS and YFSETQ. The CDR3 sequence: CASSLVLAGAGETQYF. The CDR3 bases are TGCGCCAGCAGCTTGGTGTTAGCGGGAGCGGGGGAGACCCAGTACTTC. The complete variable domain, with remaining parts taken from reference TRBV5-1 and TRBJ2-5, reads KAGVTQTPRYLIKTRGQQVTLSCSPISGHRSVSWYQQTPGQGLQFLFEYFSETQRNKGNFPGRFSGRQFSNSRSEMNVSTLELGDSALYLCASSLVLAGAGETQYFGPGTRLLVL.

This clone was seen only a few times. This chain uses TRBV6-2 or TRBV6-3 with TRBJ2-3, with no clear D. Germline V CDR1 and CDR2: MNHEY, SVGEGT. The CDR3 sequence is 13 residues long. V was clipped by 5 bases and J by 4 bases, with 10 bases between them. Here the CDR3 DNA reads TGTGCCAGCAGTGTGGATCTAGCAGATACGCAGTATTTT. It is translated as CASSVDLADTQYF.

V usage is TRBV19 and J usage is TRBJ1-2; the match to TRBD1 covers 9 bases. V dropped 3 bases and J dropped 4; count of bases not matched to a gene: 3. The germline V gene encodes CDR1 LNHDA and CDR2 SQIVND (reference sequence). CDR3 length equals 14 residues. In nucleotides, the CDR3 is TGTGCCAGTAGTATGGGACAGGGCATCTATGGCTACACCTTC. Its protein product is CASSMGQGIYGYTF.

The chain recombines TRBV13 with TRBJ2-7; D perhaps matches TRBD2 (5 bases). The CDR3 spans 15 residues. Germline V gene data show CDR1 as PRHDT and CDR2 as FYEKMQ (reference sequence). With 4 bases removed from V and 0 bases from J, the gap between germline ends came to 13 bases. The CDR3 here is CASSSRTGNSYEQYF. For the CDR3, the DNA is TGTGCCAGCAGCTCCAGGACTGGCAACTCCTACGAGCAGTACTTC.

The chain employs TRBV4-1 and TRBJ2-7, with D possibly TRBD2 on 6 matching bases. The CDR3 length is 14 residues. Germline V lookup: CDR1 MGHRA, CDR2 YSYEKL. With 4 bases removed from V and 3 bases from J, the gap between germline ends came to 13 bases. CDR3 nucleotides: TGCGCCAGCAGCCTCAGGGCGACTAGCTACGAGCAGTACTTC. Translating gives CASSLRATSYEQYF.

The chain carries TRBV12-3 or TRBV12-4 and TRBJ1-2; D not resolved. Trimming took 1 base from V and 0 from J, leaving 3 bases between them. The CDR3 loop spans 13 amino acids. CDR3 DNA sequence: TGTGCCAGCAGTTTAGTAGCTAACTATGGCTACACCTTC. Amino acids: CASSLVANYGYTF.

This clone was observed a few times. This chain uses TRBV2 with TRBJ1-1; no reliable D call. V dropped 1 base and J dropped 9 bases, with 12 bases sitting between them. CDR1 is SNHLY, CDR2 FYNNEI, per germline. CDR3 length: 13 residues. CDR3 nucleotides: TGTGCCAGCAGTGAAGGCAGAGGAACTAAAGCTTTCTTT. It is translated as CASSEGRGTKAFF.

The V and J genes are TRBV10-1 and TRBJ2-7, with a possible D match to TRBD2 (6 bases). Germline V gene lookup returns CDR1 WNHNN and CDR2 SYGVQD (reference sequence). The CDR3 is made up of 12 amino acids. Trimming cost V 7 bases and J 3 bases, with 10 bases left between them. The CDR3 spells CASTGDFYEQYF. Here the CDR3 DNA reads TGCGCCAGCACTGGGGACTTCTACGAGCAGTACTTC.

The chain links TRBV18 to TRBJ1-1; TRBD1 matches 7 bases. The germline CDR1 and CDR2 sequences are KGHSH and LQKENI. With 1 base clipped from V and 0 bases from J, the junction kept 8 bases outside the gene matches. The CDR3 is 17 residues long. CDR3 bases: TGTGCCAGCTCACCACAGGGGGCGGACGAATTGAACACTGAAGCTTTCTTT. It yields the protein CASSPQGADELNTEAFF. The complete variable domain, with remaining parts taken from reference TRBV18 and TRBJ1-1, reads NAGVMQNPRHLVRRRGQEARLRCSPMKGHSHVYWYRQLPEEGLKFMVYLQKENIIDESGMPKERFSAEFPKEGPSILRIQQVVRGDSAAYFCASSPQGADELNTEAFFGQGTRLTVV.

This clone is a singleton in its sample. Other nucleotide sequences in the sample specify the same CDR3. The rearrangement uses TRBV27 and TRBJ1-1; a weak D match, TRBD1 (5 bases). Trimming pared 2 bases from V and 3 bases from J, leaving 7 bases between. CDR1 is MNHEY, CDR2 SMNVEV, per germline (reference sequence). This CDR3 is 13 amino acids long. In DNA, the CDR3 is TGTGCCAGCAGTTTACAGGGATACACTGAAGCTTTCTTT. Encoded protein: CASSLQGYTEAFF.

The chain employs TRBV25-1 and TRBJ1-1; D not certain. Germline assignment: CDR1 MGHDK and CDR2 SYGVNS. This CDR3 region has 14 residues. Trimming pared 2 bases from V and 4 bases from J, leaving 11 bases between. The CDR3 protein is CASSEREQLTEAFF. Here the CDR3 DNA reads TGTGCCAGCAGTGAACGGGAACAACTCACTGAAGCTTTCTTT.

As DNA, the CDR3 is TGTGCCAGCAGTCGACATTCGCGGCGTACAGGGGGCTATGGCTACACCTTC. This sequence encodes CASSRHSRRTGGYGYTF. This chain connects TRBV6-6 to TRBJ1-2; TRBD1 agrees at 8 bases. The V and J ends lost 5 bases and 4 bases, in that order; junction bases with no gene match: 15. The CDR3 runs to 17 residues. Germline V gene lookup returns CDR1 MNHNY and CDR2 SVGAGI (reference sequence).

This clone has just one count. The chain links TRBV9 to TRBJ1-4, with 12 bases lining up with TRBD1. The CDR3 is 16 residues long. Germline V gives CDR1 SGDLS, CDR2 YYNGEE. Unmatched junction bases numbered 9, after V lost 4 bases and J lost 8 bases. In nucleotides, the CDR3 is TGTGCCAGCAGCCCCTCTCCCGGGACAGGGGGCGAAAAACTGTTTTTT. Amino acids: CASSPSPGTGGEKLFF. Full variable domain (remainder filled in from reference TRBV9 and TRBJ1-4): DSGVTQTPKHLITATGQRVTLRCSPRSGDLSVYWYQQSLDQGLQFLIQYYNGEERAKGNILERFSAQQFPDLHSELNLSSLELGDSALYFCASSPSPGTGGEKLFFGSGTQLSVL.

The rearrangement joins TRBV6-5 to TRBJ1-4; a weak D match, TRBD1 (6 bases). Trimming took 7 bases from V and 7 from J, leaving 16 bases between them. CDR1 is MNHEY and CDR2 is SVGAGI in the germline V gene. The CDR3 totals 14 residues. CDR3 residues: CASKRGAIGEKLFF. CDR3 in DNA: TGTGCCAGCAAGCGGGGGGCAATCGGTGAAAAACTGTTTTTT.

V is TRBV4-2 and J is TRBJ2-3, with a weak D call TRBD1 (7 bases). Germline-derived CDR1 and CDR2 are LGHNA and YNFKEQ. The V end lost 0 bases, the J end lost 6 bases, and 28 bases lay between the germline ends. The CDR3 length is 20 residues. CDR3 coding DNA: TGTGCCAGCAGCCAAGATAGGGCCAGGGGTGTCGGAGGGGGCGAGGATACGCAGTATTTT. It is translated as CASSQDRARGVGGGEDTQYF.

The CDR3 region has the DNA TGTGCCAGCAGCCCCTTTAGCGGGAGCGGTGTAGAGACCCAGTACTTC. Its protein product is CASSPFSGSGVETQYF. The rearrangement joins TRBV7-9 to TRBJ2-5; 9 positions match TRBD2. Trimming took 5 bases from V and 4 from J; bases not matched to a gene: 11. Germline CDR1 and CDR2: SEHNR and FQNEAQ (reference sequence). CDR3 length equals 16 residues.

The V and J genes are TRBV9 and TRBJ1-6; D is uncertain. The CDR3 spans 17 residues. The germline V gene encodes CDR1 SGDLS and CDR2 YYNGEE. The V end was cut by 0 bases, the J end by 0 bases, with 10 bases between. CDR3 loop: CASSVGPASSYNSPLHF. The CDR3 DNA follows: TGTGCCAGCAGCGTAGGACCAGCGAGCTCCTATAATTCACCCCTCCACTTT.